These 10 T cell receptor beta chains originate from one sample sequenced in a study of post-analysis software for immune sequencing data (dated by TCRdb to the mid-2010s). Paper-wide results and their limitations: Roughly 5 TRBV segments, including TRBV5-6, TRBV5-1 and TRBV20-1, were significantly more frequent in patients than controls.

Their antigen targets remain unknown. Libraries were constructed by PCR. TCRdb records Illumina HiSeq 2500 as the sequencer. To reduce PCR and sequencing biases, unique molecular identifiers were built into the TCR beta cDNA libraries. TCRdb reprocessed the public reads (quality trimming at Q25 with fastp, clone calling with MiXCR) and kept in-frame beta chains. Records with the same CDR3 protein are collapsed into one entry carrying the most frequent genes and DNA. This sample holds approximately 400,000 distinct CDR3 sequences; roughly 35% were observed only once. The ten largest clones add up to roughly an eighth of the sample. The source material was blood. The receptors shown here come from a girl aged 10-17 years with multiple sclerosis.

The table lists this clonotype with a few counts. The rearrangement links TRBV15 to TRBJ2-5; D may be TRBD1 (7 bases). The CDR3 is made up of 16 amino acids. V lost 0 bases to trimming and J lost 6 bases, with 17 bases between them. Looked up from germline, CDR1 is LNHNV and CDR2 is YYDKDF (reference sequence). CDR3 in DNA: TGTGCCACCAGCAGAGATCAGGGGGGCCTCCTCAAGACCCAGTACTTC. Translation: CATSRDQGGLLKTQYF.

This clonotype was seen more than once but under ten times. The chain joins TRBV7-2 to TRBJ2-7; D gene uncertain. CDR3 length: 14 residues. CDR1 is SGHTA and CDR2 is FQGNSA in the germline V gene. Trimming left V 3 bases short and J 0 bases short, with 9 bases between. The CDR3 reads CASSFPGDSYEQYF. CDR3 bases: TGTGCCAGCAGCTTCCCTGGGGACTCCTACGAGCAGTACTTC.

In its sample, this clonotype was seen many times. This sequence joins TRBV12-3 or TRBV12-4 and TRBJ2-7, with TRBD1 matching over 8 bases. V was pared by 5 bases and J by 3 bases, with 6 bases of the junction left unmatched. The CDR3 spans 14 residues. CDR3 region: CASSPDRAVYEQYF. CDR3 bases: TGTGCCAGCAGTCCGGACAGGGCCGTCTACGAGCAGTACTTC.

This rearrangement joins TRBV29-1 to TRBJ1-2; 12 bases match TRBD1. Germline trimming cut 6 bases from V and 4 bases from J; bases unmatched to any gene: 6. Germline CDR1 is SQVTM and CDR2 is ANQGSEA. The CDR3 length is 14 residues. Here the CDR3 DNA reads TGCAGCGTCCCCTGGGACAGGGGGCCCTATGGCTACACCTTC. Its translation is CSVPWDRGPYGYTF.

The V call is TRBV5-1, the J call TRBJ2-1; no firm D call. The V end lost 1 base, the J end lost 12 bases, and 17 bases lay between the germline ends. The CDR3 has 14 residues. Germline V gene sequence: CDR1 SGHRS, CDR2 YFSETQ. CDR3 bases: TGCGCCAGCAGCTTGAAGCCCTCCGGGTCCGGGCAGTTCTTC. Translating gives CASSLKPSGSGQFF.

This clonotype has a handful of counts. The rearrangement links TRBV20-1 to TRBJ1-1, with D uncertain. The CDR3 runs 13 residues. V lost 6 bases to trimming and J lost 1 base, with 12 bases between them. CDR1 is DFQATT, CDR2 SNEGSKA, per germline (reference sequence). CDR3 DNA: TGCAGTGCCCCAGTCAGGACGAACACTGAAGCTTTCTTT. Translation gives CSAPVRTNTEAFF.

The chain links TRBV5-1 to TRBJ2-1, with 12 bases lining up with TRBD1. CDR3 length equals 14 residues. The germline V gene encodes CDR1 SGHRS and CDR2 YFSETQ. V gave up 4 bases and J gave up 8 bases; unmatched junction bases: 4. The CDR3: CASSLGTGGDEQFF. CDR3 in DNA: TGCGCCAGCAGCCTCGGGACAGGGGGCGATGAGCAGTTCTTC.

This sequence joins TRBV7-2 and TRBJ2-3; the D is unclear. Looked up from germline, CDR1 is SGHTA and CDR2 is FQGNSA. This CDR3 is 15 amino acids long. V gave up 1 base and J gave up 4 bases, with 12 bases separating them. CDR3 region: CASSLDSLRSDTQYF. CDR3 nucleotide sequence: TGTGCCAGCAGCTTAGACTCTCTCCGATCAGATACGCAGTATTTT.

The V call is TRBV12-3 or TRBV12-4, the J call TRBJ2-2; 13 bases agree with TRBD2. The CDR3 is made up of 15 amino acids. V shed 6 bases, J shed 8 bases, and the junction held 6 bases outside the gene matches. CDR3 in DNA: TGTGCCAGCAGCCGCGGACTAGCGGGGGTAGGGGAGCTGTTTTTT. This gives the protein CASSRGLAGVGELFF.

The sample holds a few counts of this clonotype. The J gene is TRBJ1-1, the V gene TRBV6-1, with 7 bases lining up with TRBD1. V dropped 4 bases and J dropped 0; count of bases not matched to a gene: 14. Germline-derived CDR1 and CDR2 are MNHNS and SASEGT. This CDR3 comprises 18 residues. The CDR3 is CASSVSQGEWWVNTEAFF. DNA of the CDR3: TGTGCCAGCAGTGTCTCGCAGGGGGAATGGTGGGTGAACACTGAAGCTTTCTTT.